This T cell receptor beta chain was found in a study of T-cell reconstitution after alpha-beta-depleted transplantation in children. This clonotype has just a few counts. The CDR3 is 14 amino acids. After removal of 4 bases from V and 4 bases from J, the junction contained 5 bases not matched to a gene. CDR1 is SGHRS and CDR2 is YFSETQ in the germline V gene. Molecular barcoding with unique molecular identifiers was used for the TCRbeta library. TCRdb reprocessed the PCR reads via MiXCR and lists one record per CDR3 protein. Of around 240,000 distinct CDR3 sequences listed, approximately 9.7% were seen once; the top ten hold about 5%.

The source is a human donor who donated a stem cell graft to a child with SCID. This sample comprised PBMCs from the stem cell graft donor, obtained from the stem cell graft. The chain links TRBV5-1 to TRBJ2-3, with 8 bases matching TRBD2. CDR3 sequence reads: CASSDPGGADTQYF. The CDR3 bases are TGCGCCAGCAGCGACCCGGGGGGGGCAGATACGCAGTATTTT.